This T cell receptor beta chain was identified during a study of cytomegalovirus exposure and HLA in healthy donors. PCR involved 60 Vbeta and 13 Jbeta primers. Study processing details: In a later analysis, of 70 million to 85 million unique beta chains, around 9.9 million appeared in at least two donors. The assay was immunoSEQ multiplex PCR, and TCRdb's table has in-frame clones only and misses some. That table is the source of V, J and clone size, and D and trimming were worked out from the DNA. The sample contains about 210,000 clones, about 88% of which appear only once. Study-level findings and limits: Altogether, about 160 TCR beta chains were recorded as cytomegalovirus-associated.

Notes on this clone: Its antigen is not identified.

Germline CDR1 reads LNHDA; CDR2 reads SQIVND (reference sequence). V shed 2 bases and J 2 bases; nucleotides not matched to a gene: 4. This CDR3 region has 17 residues. The rearrangement links TRBV19 to TRBJ2-1, with 12 bases identical to TRBD2. This sequence was found in a girl between 2 and 10 years old in good health and CMV-seronegative. Input material: PBMCs. CDR3 loop: CASSIKASGGAYNEQFF. The CDR3 nucleotides read TGTGCCAGTAGTATAAAAGCTAGCGGGGGGGCCTACAATGAGCAGTTCTTC.